Each of the 8 T cell receptor beta chains below was sequenced from the same sample in a study of regulatory T cells in long-lasting Graves disease. Building the TCR beta libraries relied on iRepertoire HTBI primers, and CDR3 regions underwent Arm-PCR. TCRdb reanalysed the multiplex PCR reads using MiXCR and keeps one entry per CDR3 protein. The sample includes about 500,000 distinct CDR3 sequences, around 16% of them seen just once. Time point reported: newly diagnosed GD, antithyroid drugs for less than 3 months. Extracted RNA from PBMCs served as the source of the TCR library. These data also featured in a second study, about T cells in Graves' hyperthyroidism and ophthalmopathy.

Specimen: peripheral blood mononuclear cells (PBMCs), collected at new diagnosis, from a patient treated with antithyroid drugs. These receptor sequences come from a middle-aged man with Graves disease.

This clonotype occurred a few times. The gene calls are TRBV20-1 and TRBJ2-1; 7 bases line up with TRBD1. With V trimmed by 7 bases and J by 4 bases, 10 bases remained unmatched. Looked up from germline, CDR1 is DFQATT and CDR2 is SNEGSKA (reference sequence). The CDR3 runs to 14 residues. In nucleotides, the CDR3 is TGCAGTGTCCCAGGACAGGTCTCGTACAATGAGCAGTTCTTC. It is translated as CSVPGQVSYNEQFF.

The count of this clonotype is one. CDR3 bases: TGTGCCAGCAGCGTAGACGGCAAAAGGACAGATACGCAGTATTTT. It codes for CASSVDGKRTDTQYF. The rearrangement joins TRBV9 to TRBJ2-3; D is uncertain. There are 15 residues in the CDR3. V lost 0 bases and J lost 3, with 11 bases in between. From germline, CDR1 is SGDLS and CDR2 YYNGEE.

The sample holds many counts of this clonotype. This CDR3 reads CSASSGVQPQHF. The CDR3 nucleotides are TGCAGTGCTAGTTCGGGAGTTCAGCCCCAGCATTTT. V usage is TRBV20-1 and J usage is TRBJ1-5; no clear D gene. Trimming pared 3 bases from V and 6 bases from J, leaving 9 bases between. The CDR3 extends over 12 amino acids. Germline lookup yields CDR1 DFQATT and CDR2 SNEGSKA (reference sequence).

This clonotype was found once. This likely came from a read error, as a far larger clone is one base away. The CDR3 nucleotides read TGTGCCAGCAGTCTTCGGGACATACAAGAGACCCAGTACTTC. This codes for CASSLRDIQETQYF. The chain uses TRBV12-3 or TRBV12-4 and TRBJ2-5; D might be TRBD1 (6 bases). V lost 5 bases and J lost 2, with 12 bases in between. The CDR3 totals 14 residues.

There are many counts of this clonotype. CDR3 sequence (DNA): TGTGCCAGCAGCCATGGTTTGATAGCTGGCTCCTACGAGCAGTACTTC. Translating gives CASSHGLIAGSYEQYF. J is TRBJ2-7 and V is TRBV3-1; D is uncertain. Germline lookup yields CDR1 LGHDT and CDR2 YNNKEL (reference sequence). V gave up 3 bases and J gave up 0 bases, with 15 bases separating them. The CDR3 is made up of 16 amino acids.

This clonotype appeared many times. The chain has TRBV12-3 or TRBV12-4 and TRBJ1-5; 10 nucleotides line up with TRBD1. Unmatched junction bases numbered 4, after V lost 5 bases and J lost 6 bases. The CDR3 spans 14 residues. The CDR3: CASSMTGGIQPQHF. Here the CDR3 DNA reads TGTGCCAGCAGTATGACAGGGGGCATTCAGCCCCAGCATTTT.

Many counts were recorded for this clonotype. The chain recombines TRBV3-1 with TRBJ1-5, with 9 bases fitting TRBD1. Germline V gene sequence: CDR1 LGHDT, CDR2 YNNKEL (reference sequence). This CDR3 comprises 17 residues. With 2 bases clipped from V and 2 bases from J, the junction kept 7 bases outside the gene matches. DNA of the CDR3: TGTGCCAGCAGCCAATCGACAGGGGGTTGGCGCAATCAGCCCCAGCATTTT. It translates to CASSQSTGGWRNQPQHF.

This clonotype has a handful of counts. This chain joins TRBV9 and TRBJ2-3; D call uncertain. V was cut by 1 base and J by 0 bases, with 9 bases left in between. The CDR3 runs to 15 residues. Germline V gene lookup returns CDR1 SGDLS and CDR2 YYNGEE. CDR3 in DNA: TGTGCCAGCAGCGTAAGGCCTTCTAGCACAGATACGCAGTATTTT. Translated, it gives CASSVRPSSTDTQYF.